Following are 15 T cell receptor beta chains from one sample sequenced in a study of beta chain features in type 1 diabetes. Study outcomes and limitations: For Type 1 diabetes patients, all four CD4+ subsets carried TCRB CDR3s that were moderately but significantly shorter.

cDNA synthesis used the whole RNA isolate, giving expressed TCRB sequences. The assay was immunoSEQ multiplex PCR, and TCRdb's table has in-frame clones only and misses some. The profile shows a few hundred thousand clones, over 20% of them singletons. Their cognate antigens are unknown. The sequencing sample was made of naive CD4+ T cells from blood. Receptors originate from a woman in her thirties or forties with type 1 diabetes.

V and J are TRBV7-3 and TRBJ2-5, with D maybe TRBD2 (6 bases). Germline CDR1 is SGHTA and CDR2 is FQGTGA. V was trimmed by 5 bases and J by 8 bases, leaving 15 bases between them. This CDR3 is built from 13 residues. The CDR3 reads CASSPSGVETQYF. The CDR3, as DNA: TGTGCCAGCAGCCCCTCGGGGGTGGAAACCCAGTACTTC.

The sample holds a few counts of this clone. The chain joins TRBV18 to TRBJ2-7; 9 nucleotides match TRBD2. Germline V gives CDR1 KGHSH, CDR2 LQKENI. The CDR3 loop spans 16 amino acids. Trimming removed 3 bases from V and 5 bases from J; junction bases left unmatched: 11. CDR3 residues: CASSPSIAGGWHEQYF. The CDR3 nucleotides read TGTGCCAGCTCACCTTCCATTGCGGGAGGGTGGCACGAGCAGTACTTC. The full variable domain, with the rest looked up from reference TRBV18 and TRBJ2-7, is NAGVMQNPRHLVRRRGQEARLRCSPMKGHSHVYWYRQLPEEGLKFMVYLQKENIIDESGMPKERFSAEFPKEGPSILRIQQVVRGDSAAYFCASSPSIAGGWHEQYFGPGTRLTVT.

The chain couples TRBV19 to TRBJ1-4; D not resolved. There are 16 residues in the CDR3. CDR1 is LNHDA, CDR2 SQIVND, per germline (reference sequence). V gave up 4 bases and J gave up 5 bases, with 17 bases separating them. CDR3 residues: CASSTSAGPGNEKLFF. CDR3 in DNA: TGTGCCAGTAGTACGTCCGCCGGGCCGGGGAATGAAAAACTGTTTTTT.

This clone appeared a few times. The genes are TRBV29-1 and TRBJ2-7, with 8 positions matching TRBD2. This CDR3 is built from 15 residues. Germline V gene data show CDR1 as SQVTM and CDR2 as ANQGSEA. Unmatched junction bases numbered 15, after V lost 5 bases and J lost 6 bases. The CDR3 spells CSVTLPGHGGGEQYF. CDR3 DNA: TGCAGCGTTACCTTACCGGGACACGGGGGGGGCGAGCAGTACTTC.

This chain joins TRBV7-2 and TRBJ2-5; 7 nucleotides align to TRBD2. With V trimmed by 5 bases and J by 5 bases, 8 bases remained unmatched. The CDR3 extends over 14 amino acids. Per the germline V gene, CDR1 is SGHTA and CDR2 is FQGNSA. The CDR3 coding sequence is TGTGCCAGCAGCCTGAAGCGGGATGGGGAGACCCAGTACTTC. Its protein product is CASSLKRDGETQYF.

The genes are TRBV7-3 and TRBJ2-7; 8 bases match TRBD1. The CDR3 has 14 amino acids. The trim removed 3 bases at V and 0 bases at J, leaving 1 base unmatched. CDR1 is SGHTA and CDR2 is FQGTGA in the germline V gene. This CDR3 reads CASSLGTGSYEQYF. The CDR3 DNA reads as TGTGCCAGCAGCTTGGGGACAGGCTCCTACGAGCAGTACTTC.

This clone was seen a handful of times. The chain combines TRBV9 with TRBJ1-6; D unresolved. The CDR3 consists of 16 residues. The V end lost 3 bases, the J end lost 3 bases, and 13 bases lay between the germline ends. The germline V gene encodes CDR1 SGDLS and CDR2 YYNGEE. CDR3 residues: CASSASRAVYNSPLHF. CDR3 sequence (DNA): TGTGCCAGCAGCGCGTCGAGGGCGGTCTATAATTCACCCCTCCACTTT.

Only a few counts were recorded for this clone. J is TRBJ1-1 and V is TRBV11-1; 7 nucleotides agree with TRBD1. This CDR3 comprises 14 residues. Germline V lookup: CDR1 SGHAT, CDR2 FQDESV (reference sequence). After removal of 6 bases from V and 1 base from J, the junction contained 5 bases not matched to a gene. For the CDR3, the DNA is TGTGCCAGCAGGCGGGACAGCCAGAACACTGAAGCTTTCTTT. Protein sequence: CASRRDSQNTEAFF. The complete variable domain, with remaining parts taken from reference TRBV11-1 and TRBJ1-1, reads EAEVAQSPRYKITEKSQAVAFWCDPISGHATLYWYRQILGQGPELLVQFQDESVVDDSQLPKDRFSAERLKGVDSTLKIQPAELGDSAMYLCASRRDSQNTEAFFGQGTRLTVV.

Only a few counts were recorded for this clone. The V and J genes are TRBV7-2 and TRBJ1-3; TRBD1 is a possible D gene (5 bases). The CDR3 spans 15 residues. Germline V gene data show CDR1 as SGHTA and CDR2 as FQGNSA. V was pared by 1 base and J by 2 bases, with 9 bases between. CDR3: CASSLGLRAGNTIYF. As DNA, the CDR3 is TGTGCCAGCAGCTTAGGACTCAGGGCTGGAAACACCATATATTTT.

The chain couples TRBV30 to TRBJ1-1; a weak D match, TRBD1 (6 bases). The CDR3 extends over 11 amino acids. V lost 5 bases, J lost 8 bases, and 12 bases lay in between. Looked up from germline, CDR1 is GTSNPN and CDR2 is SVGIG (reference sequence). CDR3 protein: CAWGEDREAFF. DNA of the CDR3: TGTGCCTGGGGGGAAGACAGGGAAGCTTTCTTT.

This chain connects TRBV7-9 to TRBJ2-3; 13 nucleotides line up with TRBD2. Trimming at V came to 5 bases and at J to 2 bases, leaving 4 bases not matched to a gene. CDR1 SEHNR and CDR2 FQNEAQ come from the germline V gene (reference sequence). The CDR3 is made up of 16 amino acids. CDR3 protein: CASSQGLAGSTDTQYF. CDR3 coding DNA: TGTGCCAGCAGCCAGGGACTAGCGGGATCCACAGATACGCAGTATTTT.

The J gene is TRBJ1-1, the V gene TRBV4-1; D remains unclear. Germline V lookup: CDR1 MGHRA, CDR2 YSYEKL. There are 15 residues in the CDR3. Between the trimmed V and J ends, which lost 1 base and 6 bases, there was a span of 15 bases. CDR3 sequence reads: CASSQVGVGRAEAFF. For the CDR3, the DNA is TGCGCCAGCAGCCAAGTCGGGGTCGGGAGAGCTGAAGCTTTCTTT.

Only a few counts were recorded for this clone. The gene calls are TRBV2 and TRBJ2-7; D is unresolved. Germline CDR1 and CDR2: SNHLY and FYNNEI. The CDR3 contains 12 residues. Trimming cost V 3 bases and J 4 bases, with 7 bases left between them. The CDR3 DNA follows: TGTGCCAGCAGTGAGGTCCTATACGAGCAGTACTTC. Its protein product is CASSEVLYEQYF.

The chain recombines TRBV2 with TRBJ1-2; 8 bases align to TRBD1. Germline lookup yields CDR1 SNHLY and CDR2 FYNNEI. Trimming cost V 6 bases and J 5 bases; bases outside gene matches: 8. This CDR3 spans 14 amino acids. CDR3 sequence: CASSFGQGGYGYTF. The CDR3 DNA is TGTGCCAGCAGCTTCGGACAGGGCGGGTATGGCTACACCTTC. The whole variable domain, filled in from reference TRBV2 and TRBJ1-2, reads EPEVTQTPSHQVTQMGQEVILRCVPISNHLYFYWYRQILGQKVEFLVSFYNNEISEKSEIFDDQFSVERPDGSNFTLKIRSTKLEDSAMYFCASSFGQGGYGYTFGSGTRLTVV.

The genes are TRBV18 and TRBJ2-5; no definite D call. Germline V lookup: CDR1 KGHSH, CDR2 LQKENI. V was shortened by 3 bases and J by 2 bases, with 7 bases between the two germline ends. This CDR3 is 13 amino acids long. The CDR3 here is CASSPPEQETQYF. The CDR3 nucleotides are TGTGCCAGCTCACCCCCTGAGCAAGAGACCCAGTACTTC.